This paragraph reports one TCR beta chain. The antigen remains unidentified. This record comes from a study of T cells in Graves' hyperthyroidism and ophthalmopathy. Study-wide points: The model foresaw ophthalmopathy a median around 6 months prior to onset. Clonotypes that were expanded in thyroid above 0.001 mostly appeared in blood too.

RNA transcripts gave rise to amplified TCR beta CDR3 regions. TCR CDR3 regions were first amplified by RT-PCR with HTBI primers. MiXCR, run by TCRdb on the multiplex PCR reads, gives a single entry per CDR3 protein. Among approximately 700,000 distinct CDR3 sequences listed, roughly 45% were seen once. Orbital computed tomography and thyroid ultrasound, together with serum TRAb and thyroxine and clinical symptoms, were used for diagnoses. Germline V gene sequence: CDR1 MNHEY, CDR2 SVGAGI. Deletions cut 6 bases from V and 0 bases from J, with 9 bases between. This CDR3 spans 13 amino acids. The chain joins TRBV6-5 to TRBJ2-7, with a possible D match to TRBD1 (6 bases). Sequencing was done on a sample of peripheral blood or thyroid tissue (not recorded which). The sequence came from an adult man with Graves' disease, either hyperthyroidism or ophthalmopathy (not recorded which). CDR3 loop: CASSPGHSYEQYF. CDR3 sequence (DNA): TGTGCCAGCAGCCCGGGACACTCCTACGAGCAGTACTTC.